This T cell receptor (beta chain) was observed in a study of long-term antiretroviral therapy in people with HIV. In this sample, this clone turned up a few times. After removal of 9 bases from V and 6 bases from J, the junction contained 1 base not matched to a gene. CDR3 length: 11 residues. Germline values: CDR1 SNHLY, CDR2 FYNNEI. immunoSEQ v3.0 was run at survey level. Assay: immunoSEQ multiplex PCR; the TCRdb copy retains only in-frame clones and omits some. The table shows approximately 10,000 clones, with 84% occurring only once. This TCR was sampled from a man aged 50 to 60 with HIV. The sequenced sample was unsorted PBMCs, obtained around 7.5 years after starting antiretroviral therapy. V gene TRBV2 combines with J gene TRBJ2-7; 11 nucleotides align to TRBD1. The CDR3 nucleotides are TGTGCCAGGGGACAGGGGGGCGAGCAGTACTTC. Amino acid sequence: CARGQGGEQYF.